Reported below is one T cell receptor beta chain. J was trimmed by 2 bases and V by 5 bases; bases with no gene match: 4. This CDR3 spans 14 amino acids. CDR1 and CDR2 (germline): SGHTA, FQGNSA. This record belongs to a study of blood T cell repertoires in COVID-19. The overall study: Samples came from the United States, Italy and Spain, spanning acute and convalescent COVID-19. The cDNA or gDNA used as material had been derived from T cells, B-cell-depleted T cells, or PBMCs.

Original analysis: Estimation of nucleated cell counts relied on the amplification of reference gene primers. Profiled with immunoSEQ multiplex PCR; TCRdb holds only in-frame clones, not every one. From that table come the V and J calls and clone size; the DNA was used to work out D and trimming. The sample lists fewer than 15,000 clones, around 78% occurring once. This receptor was taken from a human donor in a cohort sampled during active COVID-19. The chain employs TRBV7-2 and TRBJ2-5; 8 bases match TRBD2. Sequenced material: peripheral blood. CDR3 bases: TGTGCCAGCAGCCAAACGGGGGGGCAAGAGACCCAGTACTTC. This gives the protein CASSQTGGQETQYF.